Listed below are T cell receptor beta chains from one sample, sequenced in a study of brain T cells in children with intractable seizures. Libraries were prepared by immunoSEQ multiplex PCR; TCRdb keeps only in-frame clonotypes and omits some of them. The table lists tens of thousands of clones, about 93% of them singletons. The sample was peripheral blood, taken at surgery. The receptors here all came from a boy under three years old with tuberous sclerosis and intractable seizures. The CDR3 runs from the conserved cysteine through the conserved F or W. D genes are given only for firm matches. Clone size is not always given. Where it is, it says once, few, many or a class for expanded clones.

clone_size: -
v_call: TRBV27
j_call: TRBJ2-2
d_call: TRBD2
cdr3_aa: CASSPGRERDTGELFF
cdr3_nt: TGTGCCAGCAGCCCCGGGAGGGAGCGGGACACCGGGGAGCTGTTTTTT

clone_size: -
v_call: TRBV11-2
j_call: TRBJ1-1
d_call: -
cdr3_aa: CASSLKGSEAFF
cdr3_nt: TGTGCCAGCAGCCTCAAAGGGTCTGAAGCTTTCTTT

clone_size: -
v_call: TRBV19
j_call: TRBJ1-2
d_call: TRBD1
cdr3_aa: CASSMDKAGQATGYTF
cdr3_nt: TGTGCCAGTAGTATGGATAAAGCGGGACAGGCGACTGGCTACACCTTC

clone_size: -
v_call: TRBV3-1/TRBV3-2
j_call: TRBJ2-7
d_call: -
cdr3_aa: CASSQELRGSQYF
cdr3_nt: TGTGCCAGCAGCCAAGAGTTAAGGGGGTCGCAGTACTTC

clone_size: -
v_call: TRBV5-4
j_call: TRBJ1-2
d_call: -
cdr3_aa: CASSWRGGKDGYTF
cdr3_nt: TGTGCCAGCAGCTGGAGGGGGGGCAAGGATGGCTACACCTTC

clone_size: once
v_call: TRBV19
j_call: TRBJ2-7
d_call: -
cdr3_aa: CASSDEGWNSYEQYF
cdr3_nt: TGTGCCAGTAGTGACGAAGGGTGGAATTCCTACGAGCAGTACTTC

clone_size: -
v_call: TRBV10-3
j_call: TRBJ2-1
d_call: TRBD2
cdr3_aa: CAISRTSGGPHNEQFF
cdr3_nt: TGTGCCATCAGTAGGACTAGCGGGGGGCCCCACAATGAGCAGTTCTTC

clone_size: -
v_call: TRBV3-1/TRBV3-2
j_call: TRBJ1-5
d_call: -
cdr3_aa: CASSQDIIQPQHF
cdr3_nt: TGTGCCAGCAGCCAAGATATTATTCAGCCCCAGCATTTT

clone_size: -
v_call: TRBV5-1
j_call: TRBJ1-5
d_call: -
cdr3_aa: CASSLWGNSNQPQHF
cdr3_nt: TGCGCCAGCAGCTTGTGGGGGAATAGCAATCAGCCCCAGCATTTT

clone_size: once
v_call: TRBV7-3
j_call: TRBJ1-1
d_call: -
cdr3_aa: CASSLIAEMNTEAFF
cdr3_nt: TGTGCCAGCAGCTTAATAGCCGAGATGAACACTGAAGCTTTCTTT

clone_size: -
v_call: TRBV19
j_call: TRBJ2-2
d_call: -
cdr3_aa: CASMEQGRTGELFF
cdr3_nt: TGTGCCAGTATGGAGCAAGGGAGGACCGGGGAGCTGTTTTTT

clone_size: -
v_call: TRBV13
j_call: TRBJ2-2
d_call: -
cdr3_aa: CASSLEGLAIGPQGGNTGELFF
cdr3_nt: TGTGCCAGCAGCTTAGAAGGTCTAGCCATTGGGCCCCAGGGGGGTAACACCGGGGAGCTGTTTTTT

clone_size: -
v_call: TRBV28
j_call: TRBJ2-1
d_call: TRBD1
cdr3_aa: CASSNRGSSYNEQFF
cdr3_nt: TGTGCCAGCAGTAACAGGGGAAGCTCCTACAATGAGCAGTTCTTC

clone_size: -
v_call: TRBV6-2/TRBV6-3
j_call: TRBJ1-6
d_call: TRBD1
cdr3_aa: CASSFKGAGYNSPLHF
cdr3_nt: TGTGCCAGCAGTTTCAAGGGGGCCGGCTATAATTCACCCCTCCACTTT

clone_size: -
v_call: TRBV14
j_call: TRBJ2-6
d_call: -
cdr3_aa: CASSQEGGGQAGANVLTF
cdr3_nt: TGTGCCAGCAGCCAAGAAGGAGGGGGGCAGGCTGGGGCCAACGTCCTGACTTTC

clone_size: -
v_call: TRBV6-5
j_call: TRBJ1-3
d_call: TRBD1
cdr3_aa: CASSLRRGTGNTIYF
cdr3_nt: TGTGCCAGCAGTTTGCGCAGGGGGACAGGAAACACCATATATTTT

clone_size: -
v_call: TRBV6-5
j_call: TRBJ1-1
d_call: -
cdr3_aa: CASSLRGNTEAFF
cdr3_nt: TGTGCCAGCAGCCTGAGGGGGAACACTGAAGCTTTCTTT

clone_size: -
v_call: TRBV14
j_call: TRBJ2-1
d_call: TRBD2
cdr3_aa: CASSPGLAIEQFF
cdr3_nt: TGTGCCAGCAGCCCTGGACTAGCCATTGAGCAGTTCTTC

clone_size: -
v_call: TRBV7-9
j_call: TRBJ1-1
d_call: -
cdr3_aa: CASSLLSGNTEAFF
cdr3_nt: TGTGCCAGCAGCTTACTCTCCGGGAACACTGAAGCTTTCTTT